What follows are 19 T cell receptor beta chains derived from one specimen sequenced in a study of CD8 T cells in Susac syndrome. After extraction with the RNeasy kit, roughly 0.5 to 1 ug of the RNA was reverse transcribed using random hexamers. TCRdb re-called the immunoSEQ multiplex PCR reads with MiXCR, one entry per CDR3 protein. This table has just over 80,000 distinct CDR3 sequences, 94% appearing once. The sequencing sample was made of CD8+ T cells from PBMCs. The origin of the receptors is a human donor in good health.

The chain joins TRBV27 to TRBJ2-7, with D perhaps TRBD1 or TRBD2 (5 bases each). This CDR3 comprises 14 residues. Germline V lookup: CDR1 MNHEY, CDR2 SMNVEV (reference sequence). With 6 bases removed from V and 2 bases from J, the gap between germline ends came to 14 bases. The CDR3 DNA reads TGTGCCAGCAGGCTGATGATGGGGGCCTACGAGCAGTACGTC. Protein sequence: CASRLMMGAYEQYV.

The gene calls are TRBV7-9 and TRBJ2-2, with D uncertain. The CDR3 consists of 14 residues. The germline V gene encodes CDR1 SEHNR and CDR2 FQNEAQ (reference sequence). Trimming pared 1 base from V and 8 bases from J, leaving 11 bases between. The CDR3 spells CASSLVVKEGELFF. Here the CDR3 DNA reads TGTGCCAGCAGCTTAGTGGTAAAAGAAGGGGAGCTGTTTTTT.

This clonotype is a singleton in its sample. The chain employs TRBV7-6 and TRBJ2-7; the D gene is possibly TRBD1 (6 bases). The germline V gene has CDR1 SGHVS and CDR2 FNYEAQ. V was pared by 6 bases and J by 6 bases, with 18 bases between. The CDR3 runs 14 residues. DNA of the CDR3: TGTGCCAGCAGTTCACGAACAGGGTCGTTCGAGCAGTACGTC. Its protein is CASSSRTGSFEQYV.

The chain joins TRBV7-9 to TRBJ1-5; D might be TRBD1 (5 bases). V lost 4 bases and J 6 bases, leaving 10 bases between the germline ends. This CDR3 is 13 amino acids long. From germline, CDR1 is SEHNR and CDR2 FQNEAQ (reference sequence). CDR3 protein: CASSWDSGQPQHF. Written as DNA, the CDR3 is TGTGCCAGCAGCTGGGACTCCGGTCAGCCCCAGCATTTT.

The chain links TRBV28 to TRBJ2-1; no definite D call. The germline V and J ends were trimmed by 6 bases and 4 bases, with 10 bases remaining between them. The germline V gene encodes CDR1 MDHEN and CDR2 SYDVKM. The CDR3 contains 13 residues. The CDR3 sequence is CASRIQEYNEQFF. The DNA for the CDR3 is TGTGCCAGCAGAATCCAGGAGTACAATGAGCAGTTCTTC.

The chain carries TRBV3-1 and TRBJ2-7; D gene unclear. The CDR3 loop spans 15 amino acids. V lost 4 bases and J lost 4, with 17 bases in between. Germline-derived CDR1 and CDR2 are LGHDT and YNNKEL (reference sequence). Here the CDR3 DNA reads TGTGCCAGCAGCCCCCGGTTGTCCACACCTTACGAGCAGTACTTC. Translated: CASSPRLSTPYEQYF.

This chain joins TRBV2 and TRBJ2-1, with 14 bases matching TRBD2. With 8 bases clipped from V and 10 bases from J, the junction kept 4 bases outside the gene matches. The CDR3 spans 13 residues. Looked up from germline, CDR1 is SNHLY and CDR2 is FYNNEI. CDR3 in DNA: TGTGCCAGCGAGGGACTAGCGGGAGACGAGCAGTTCTTC. Amino acids: CASEGLAGDEQFF.

The rearrangement joins TRBV27 to TRBJ2-5; D gene uncertain. Trimming stripped 10 bases from V and 4 bases from J, with 13 bases between. From germline, CDR1 is MNHEY and CDR2 SMNVEV (reference sequence). This CDR3 has 12 residues. The CDR3 DNA follows: TGTGCCACCAGAGGTGGCGGAGAGACCCAGTACTTC. Translating gives CATRGGGETQYF.

The rearrangement links TRBV24-1 to TRBJ2-3; TRBD2 might be the D (5 bases). The CDR3 has 18 amino acids. CDR1 and CDR2 from the germline V gene are KGHDR and SFDVKD. Trimming left V 4 bases short and J 0 bases short, with 19 bases between. The CDR3 DNA reads TGTGCCACCAGTGACCTAAGGGCGGGCGCCTCGAGCACAGATACGCAGTATTTT. This encodes CATSDLRAGASSTDTQYF.

V and J are TRBV7-9 and TRBJ2-1; no firm D call. Germline CDR1 and CDR2: SEHNR and FQNEAQ (reference sequence). Trimming took off 4 bases at V and 1 base at J, with 17 bases between the two ends. The CDR3 loop spans 17 amino acids. CDR3 DNA: TGTGCCAGCAGCTCCCCCGTCGGCGGATATTCCTACAATGAGCAGTTCTTC. This encodes CASSSPVGGYSYNEQFF.

This chain links TRBV7-9 with TRBJ1-5, with no clear D. Germline V gives CDR1 SEHNR, CDR2 FQNEAQ (reference sequence). Trimming shortened V by 0 bases and J by 7 bases, and 4 bases separated the two germline ends. This CDR3 has 12 residues. The CDR3 here is CASSLASQPQHF. The CDR3 DNA reads as TGTGCCAGCAGCTTAGCGAGCCAGCCCCAGCATTTT.

The chain joins TRBV9 to TRBJ2-1, with 9 nucleotides matching TRBD1. Trimming cost V 0 bases and J 10 bases; bases outside gene matches: 8. Per the germline V gene, CDR1 is SGDLS and CDR2 is YYNGEE. The CDR3 sequence is 15 residues long. DNA of the CDR3: TGTGCCAGCAGCGTAGGGGACAGGGAGATCAGGGAGCAGTTCTTC. This encodes CASSVGDREIREQFF.

The rearrangement links TRBV6-5 to TRBJ2-7; D is possibly TRBD1 or TRBD2 (5 bases each). The CDR3 extends over 14 amino acids. CDR1 MNHEY and CDR2 SVGAGI come from the germline V gene. Trimming stripped 6 bases from V and 5 bases from J, with 17 bases between. CDR3 in DNA: TGTGCCAGCAGCTCCTATAGGGGAGCCCACGAGCAGTACTTC. It specifies CASSSYRGAHEQYF.

The V and J genes are TRBV4-1 and TRBJ2-7, with D possibly matching TRBD1 (7 bases). The germline gives CDR1 MGHRA, CDR2 YSYEKL. V was shortened by 0 bases and J by 3 bases, with 18 bases between the two germline ends. The CDR3 runs to 17 residues. The DNA of the CDR3 is TGCGCCAGCAGCCAAGAGCAAGCAGGACAGGAGGGCTACGAGCAGTACTTC. This sequence encodes CASSQEQAGQEGYEQYF.

The rearrangement links TRBV27 to TRBJ2-1; D remains unclear. Germline CDR1 MNHEY, CDR2 SMNVEV (reference sequence). This CDR3 is 15 amino acids long. V was shortened by 4 bases and J by 4 bases, with 14 bases between the two germline ends. CDR3 sequence: CASSSAGLRYNEQFF. The CDR3 coding sequence is TGTGCCAGCAGTTCCGCCGGGTTAAGGTACAATGAGCAGTTCTTC.

This CDR3 reads CAISAGVGNTEAFF. CDR3 coding DNA: TGTGCCATCAGCGCAGGGGTAGGGAACACTGAAGCTTTCTTT. The chain uses TRBV10-3 and TRBJ1-1, with a weak D call TRBD1 (6 bases). The CDR3 length is 14 residues. Between the trimmed V and J ends, which lost 6 bases and 1 base, there was a span of 12 bases. Germline CDR1 reads ENHRY; CDR2 reads SYGVKD.

The chain links TRBV5-4 to TRBJ2-7; D possibly uses TRBD1 or TRBD2 (5 bases each). The V end lost 0 bases, the J end lost 4 bases, and 11 bases lay between the germline ends. This CDR3 region has 14 residues. Germline values: CDR1 SGHNT, CDR2 YYREEE (reference sequence). The DNA of the CDR3 is TGTGCCAGCAGCTTGGAGGGACCTTCGTACGAGCAGTACTTC. Translating gives CASSLEGPSYEQYF.

The V and J genes are TRBV3-1 and TRBJ2-1, with no clear D. Trimming took off 6 bases at V and 5 bases at J, with 11 bases between the two ends. CDR1 is LGHDT, CDR2 YNNKEL, per germline (reference sequence). This CDR3 spans 13 amino acids. The CDR3 is CASRTDSNNEQFF. The CDR3 DNA is TGTGCCAGCAGGACGGATAGCAACAATGAGCAGTTCTTC.

The chain combines TRBV14 with TRBJ2-2, with D possibly TRBD2 on 6 matching bases. The V and J ends lost 2 bases and 4 bases respectively, with 11 bases between them. Germline V gene sequence: CDR1 SGHDN, CDR2 FVKESK. The length of the CDR3 is 15 residues. As DNA, the CDR3 is TGTGCCAGCAGCCAACTGGCGGGATTCACCGGGGAGCTGTTTTTT. As protein: CASSQLAGFTGELFF.